These 20 T cell receptor beta chains came from one sample sequenced in a study of blood T cell repertoires in COVID-19. Profiled with immunoSEQ multiplex PCR; TCRdb holds only in-frame clones, not every one. Counted here are some 320,000 clones, more than 70% occurring once; the ten biggest clones make up 6.9%. Sequencing used peripheral blood. The receptors derive from a woman in her 30s who had recovered from COVID-19.

The genes are TRBV2 and TRBJ1-2; 10 nucleotides line up with TRBD1. V gave up 3 bases and J gave up 4 bases; unmatched junction bases: 5. Germline V lookup: CDR1 SNHLY, CDR2 FYNNEI. The CDR3 is 15 residues long. The DNA of the CDR3 is TGTGCCAGCAGTGACGACAGGGGGCCCCGCTATGGCTACACCTTC. Translation gives CASSDDRGPRYGYTF.

The V gene is TRBV19, the J gene TRBJ1-3, with unresolved D. The germline V gene has CDR1 LNHDA and CDR2 SQIVND (reference sequence). The CDR3 is made up of 14 amino acids. V was clipped by 3 bases and J by 0 bases, with 6 bases between them. DNA of the CDR3: TGTGCCAGTAGTATCGGCGGCTCTGGAAACACCATATATTTT. Its protein is CASSIGGSGNTIYF.

The V and J genes are TRBV7-9 and TRBJ1-1; 10 bases map to TRBD1. Germline V gene sequence: CDR1 SEHNR, CDR2 FQNEAQ (reference sequence). V dropped 5 bases and J dropped 3; count of bases not matched to a gene: 9. There are 16 residues in the CDR3. CDR3 amino acids: CASSQLVGTGDTEAFF. The CDR3 DNA reads as TGTGCCAGCAGCCAACTCGTTGGGACAGGGGACACTGAAGCTTTCTTT.

The sample holds one count of this clone. This chain links TRBV9 with TRBJ1-6, with D perhaps TRBD1 (6 bases). The CDR3 runs to 17 residues. Germline assignment: CDR1 SGDLS and CDR2 YYNGEE. The germline V and J ends were trimmed by 3 bases and 0 bases, with 13 bases remaining between them. This CDR3 is CASSATGTSSYNSPLHF. The CDR3 DNA reads as TGTGCCAGCAGCGCCACAGGGACGAGCTCCTATAATTCACCCCTCCACTTT.

This clone has just a few counts. V and J are TRBV5-1 and TRBJ1-6; D possibly corresponds to TRBD1 (6 bases). The CDR3 has 13 residues. The ends were cut back, 7 bases at V and 9 bases at J, with 14 bases in the middle. Germline V gives CDR1 SGHRS, CDR2 YFSETQ. CDR3 sequence (DNA): TGCGCCAGCGGCGAACAGGGTGGTTCACCCCTCCACTTT. This encodes CASGEQGGSPLHF.

V is TRBV19 and J is TRBJ2-3, with 9 bases that match TRBD1. J lost 6 bases, V lost 6 bases, and 10 bases had no gene match. The length of the CDR3 is 15 residues. The germline V gene encodes CDR1 LNHDA and CDR2 SQIVND (reference sequence). Written as DNA, the CDR3 is TGTGCCAGTAGGATACAGGGGGCGACCACGGATACGCAGTATTTT. It yields the protein CASRIQGATTDTQYF. Looking up the rest from reference TRBV19 and TRBJ2-3 gives the full variable domain: DGGITQSPKYLFRKEGQNVTLSCEQNLNHDAMYWYRQDPGQGLRLIYYSQIVNDFQKGDIAEGYSVSREKKESFPLTVTSAQKNPTAFYLCASRIQGATTDTQYFGPGTRLTVL.

The chain uses TRBV15 and TRBJ2-7; the D gene is possibly TRBD1 (5 bases). The germline gives CDR1 LNHNV, CDR2 YYDKDF (reference sequence). The ends were cut back, 5 bases at V and 3 bases at J, with 5 bases in the middle. The CDR3 has 11 residues. The CDR3 protein is CATSDSYEQYF. The CDR3 coding sequence is TGTGCCACCAGCGACAGCTACGAGCAGTACTTC.

The chain recombines TRBV7-8 with TRBJ1-2; D gene ambiguous. CDR1 and CDR2 from the germline V gene are SGHVS and FQNEAQ. V lost 5 bases to trimming and J lost 8 bases, with 15 bases between them. There are 13 residues in the CDR3. In DNA form, the CDR3 reads TGTGCCAGCAGCGACGCGGGAGAAAGCGGCTACACCTTC. It yields the protein CASSDAGESGYTF.

The CDR3 coding sequence is TGCAGTGCTAGTAAGGGGGCAGTCACTGAAGCTTTCTTT. Translating gives CSASKGAVTEAFF. J is TRBJ1-1 and V is TRBV20-1; TRBD1 matches at 7 bases. CDR1 and CDR2 from the germline V gene are DFQATT and SNEGSKA (reference sequence). The CDR3 sequence is 13 residues long. V lost 3 bases and J lost 4; bases outside the gene matches: 5.

V gene TRBV4-3 combines with J gene TRBJ2-7; 12 bases are a match to TRBD2. V was pared by 4 bases and J by 4 bases, with 11 bases of the junction left unmatched. This CDR3 is built from 17 residues. Germline-derived CDR1 and CDR2 are LGHNA and YSLEER. The CDR3 protein is CASSLSLAGGPSYEQYF. Written as DNA, the CDR3 is TGCGCCAGCAGCCTCTCGCTAGCGGGGGGGCCCTCGTACGAGCAGTACTTC.

V and J are TRBV2 and TRBJ1-5; a possible D gene is TRBD1 (6 bases). Per germline, CDR1 SNHLY and CDR2 FYNNEI. The CDR3 sequence is 14 residues long. Trimming pared 4 bases from V and 7 bases from J, leaving 14 bases between. This chain's CDR3 is CASSGGQGGQPQHF. As DNA, the CDR3 is TGTGCCAGCAGTGGGGGGCAGGGAGGGCAGCCCCAGCATTTT.

The genes are TRBV18 and TRBJ2-7; D uncertain. Trimming stripped 0 bases from V and 4 bases from J, with 16 bases between. The V gene's germline CDR1 is KGHSH and CDR2 LQKENI. The CDR3 is 16 amino acids. The CDR3 sequence is CASSPPSGSRFYEQYF. CDR3 coding DNA: TGTGCCAGCTCACCACCGTCAGGCAGCCGCTTTTACGAGCAGTACTTC.

This chain connects TRBV5-1 to TRBJ1-1; D not resolved. With 0 bases removed from V and 1 base from J, the gap between germline ends came to 10 bases. Germline V gene lookup returns CDR1 SGHRS and CDR2 YFSETQ. This CDR3 has 15 residues. This CDR3 reads CASSLVPGANTEAFF. As DNA, the CDR3 is TGCGCCAGCAGCTTGGTTCCGGGAGCGAACACTGAAGCTTTCTTT.

This chain connects TRBV20-1 to TRBJ1-1; D not resolved. The germline V and J ends were trimmed by 3 bases and 10 bases, with 12 bases remaining between them. There are 11 residues in the CDR3. Germline lookup yields CDR1 DFQATT and CDR2 SNEGSKA (reference sequence). The chain's CDR3 is CSASSGSVAFF. The CDR3 DNA reads TGCAGTGCTAGTTCCGGTTCGGTAGCTTTCTTT.

A remark on this clone: The junction does not match germline at one end; this may be a read error. This chain uses TRBV12-3 or TRBV12-4 with TRBJ1-1; D is possibly TRBD1 (6 bases). The CDR3 consists of 11 residues. The CDR3 is CASSLSGTSLF. The CDR3 bases are TGTGCCAGCAGTTTATCCGGGACAAGCCTCTTT.

The V and J genes are TRBV6-5 and TRBJ1-2, with TRBD1 matching 10 bases. The ends lost 7 bases at V and 8 bases at J; junction bases unmatched: 13. Per germline, CDR1 MNHEY and CDR2 SVGAGI. The CDR3 runs 15 residues. The chain's CDR3 is CASTRGGQGGQGYTF. In DNA form, the CDR3 reads TGTGCCAGCACTCGAGGAGGACAGGGGGGCCAGGGCTACACCTTC.

The genes are TRBV7-3 and TRBJ2-5; D may be TRBD2 (6 bases). The V end was cut by 4 bases, the J end by 4 bases, with 13 bases between. The V gene's germline CDR1 is SGHTA and CDR2 FQGTGA. This CDR3 spans 14 amino acids. The DNA for the CDR3 is TGTGCCAGCAGCTCCAGCGGGCCGGGAGAGACCCAGTACTTC. Translated: CASSSSGPGETQYF.

The chain couples TRBV2 to TRBJ1-5; possibly TRBD1 for D (5 bases). Germline V gene data show CDR1 as SNHLY and CDR2 as FYNNEI. Trimming left V 6 bases short and J 0 bases short, with 21 bases between. The CDR3 totals 18 residues. CDR3 sequence: CASRAGTANDYSNQPQHF. The CDR3 nucleotides read TGTGCCAGCAGAGCCGGGACTGCGAATGACTATAGCAATCAGCCCCAGCATTTT.

The chain uses TRBV24-1 and TRBJ1-4; 9 positions match TRBD1. The J segment lost 5 bases and the V segment lost 9 bases, leaving 3 bases of the junction unmatched. The CDR3 length is 13 residues. From germline, CDR1 is KGHDR and CDR2 SFDVKD. CDR3 sequence (DNA): TGTGCCACCCGGGACAGGGAAAATGAAAAACTGTTTTTT. Protein: CATRDRENEKLFF.

The chain links TRBV6-5 to TRBJ1-4, with 12 bases matching TRBD1. Germline CDR1 reads MNHEY; CDR2 reads SVGAGI. The ends lost 6 bases at V and 7 bases at J; junction bases unmatched: 3. This CDR3 is 14 amino acids long. The DNA of the CDR3 is TGTGCCAGCAGCCGGGACAGGGGGCTTGAAAAACTGTTTTTT. Translating gives CASSRDRGLEKLFF.